These 12 T cell receptor beta chains share one sample of origin, sequenced in a study of blood T cell repertoires in COVID-19. Here immunoSEQ multiplex PCR was the method, and the copy in TCRdb shows in-frame clones only, minus some. Of about 53,000 clones detected, 65% to 80% appear once; the ten largest clones hold about two fifths. Specimen: peripheral blood. The receptors come from a man between 70 and 80 years old with active or convalescent COVID-19.

The chain has TRBV10-3 and TRBJ1-4; tentative D call: TRBD1 (6 bases). The CDR3 runs 14 residues. The V gene lost 3 bases and the J gene lost 8 bases, with 13 bases spanning the gap. The germline CDR1 and CDR2 sequences are ENHRY and SYGVKD. This chain's CDR3 is CAISDQGIGEKLFF. In DNA, the CDR3 is TGTGCCATCAGTGACCAGGGGATCGGGGAAAAACTGTTTTTT.

This clone was seen just once. The genes are TRBV5-6 and TRBJ1-1; D call uncertain. The CDR3 runs 16 residues. V shed 2 bases and J shed 0 bases, with 14 bases lying between them. The germline V gene has CDR1 SGHDT and CDR2 YYEEEE. The CDR3 nucleotides are TGTGCCAGCAGCTTTCGCGAGGGCCTCATGAACACTGAAGCTTTCTTT. Translating it yields CASSFREGLMNTEAFF.

The chain employs TRBV7-5 and TRBJ1-5; the table's TRBD1 call for D was not verified on the DNA. TRBV7-5 is given as a pseudogene. The CDR3 has 15 residues. CDR3 residues: CARSLGATYNQPQHF. CDR3 nucleotide sequence: TGTGCCAGAAGCTTAGGGGCCACGTACAATCAGCCCCAGCATTTT.

This chain uses TRBV12-3 or TRBV12-4 with TRBJ1-5, with no clear D. This CDR3 is built from 13 residues. Trimming pared 1 base from V and 6 bases from J, leaving 7 bases between. The CDR3 region is CASSLGRVQPQHF. CDR3 nucleotides: TGTGCCAGCAGTTTAGGGAGGGTTCAGCCCCAGCATTTT.

CDR3 residues: CASSAPDRGRTDTQYF. The CDR3 DNA follows: TGTGCCAGCAGTGCCCCCGACAGGGGGCGAACAGATACGCAGTATTTT. J is TRBJ2-3 and V is TRBV2; 10 bases are a match to TRBD1. There are 16 residues in the CDR3. J lost 3 bases, V lost 4 bases, and 7 bases had no gene match. Germline CDR1 and CDR2: SNHLY and FYNNEI.

This clone turned up a few times. The chain joins TRBV11-3 to TRBJ1-2, with 8 bases that match TRBD1. V lost 5 bases, J lost 4 bases, and 6 bases stayed unmatched. The CDR3 length is 14 residues. CDR1 is SGHNT and CDR2 is YENEEA in the germline V gene. The CDR3 DNA is TGTGCCAGCAGCCCGACAGGGGTAGGCTATGGCTACACCTTC. Encoded protein: CASSPTGVGYGYTF.

This chain connects TRBV24-1 to TRBJ2-7, with D possibly TRBD2 on 6 matching bases. Trimming removed 7 bases from V and 6 bases from J, with 12 bases in between. Germline V gene data show CDR1 as KGHDR and CDR2 as SFDVKD. CDR3 length: 12 amino acids. DNA of the CDR3: TGTGCCACCAGCTCTCAGGGACTCGAGCAGTACTTC. Encoded protein: CATSSQGLEQYF.

The chain carries TRBV9 and TRBJ2-3; 10 bases fit TRBD1. Per germline, CDR1 SGDLS and CDR2 YYNGEE. The ends lost 3 bases at V and 7 bases at J; junction bases unmatched: 8. The CDR3 covers 15 residues. CDR3 coding DNA: TGTGCCAGCAGCGCATCCGGGACAGGGGCAAATACGCAGTATTTT. This sequence encodes CASSASGTGANTQYF.

This clone came up once. V usage is TRBV18 and J usage is TRBJ1-5; D perhaps matches TRBD1 (5 bases). CDR1 is KGHSH, CDR2 LQKENI, per germline. This CDR3 comprises 14 residues. V was trimmed by 9 bases and J by 2 bases, leaving 14 bases between them. The CDR3 region has the DNA TGTGCCAGTCGGGGAGGGACGGGCAATCAGCCCCAGCATTTT. Translated, it gives CASRGGTGNQPQHF.

The V and J genes are TRBV5-6 and TRBJ1-2; D may be TRBD1 (5 bases). The ends were cut back, 2 bases at V and 4 bases at J, with 9 bases in the middle. The germline gives CDR1 SGHDT, CDR2 YYEEEE. This CDR3 spans 13 amino acids. This CDR3 is CASSFREGYGYTF. In DNA, the CDR3 is TGTGCCAGCAGCTTCAGGGAAGGCTATGGCTACACCTTC. Supplemented by reference TRBV5-6 and TRBJ1-2, the full variable domain reads DAGVTQSPTHLIKTRGQQVTLRCSPKSGHDTVSWYQQALGQGPQFIFQYYEEEERQRGNFPDRFSGHQFPNYSSELNVNALLLGDSALYLCASSFREGYGYTFGSGTRLTVV.

The gene calls are TRBV19 and TRBJ1-5; no clear D. CDR1 and CDR2 (germline): LNHDA, SQIVND (reference sequence). V was clipped by 3 bases and J by 2 bases, with 8 bases between them. The CDR3 length is 14 residues. The chain's CDR3 is CASSIGPGNQPQHF. The CDR3 coding sequence is TGTGCCAGTAGTATTGGCCCCGGCAATCAGCCCCAGCATTTT.

The rearrangement links TRBV9 to TRBJ2-3; a weak D match, TRBD2 (5 bases). V lost 0 bases and J lost 0, with 5 bases in between. CDR1 and CDR2 (germline): SGDLS, YYNGEE. The CDR3 spans 14 residues. CDR3 residues: CASSVGTSTDTQYF. CDR3 sequence (DNA): TGTGCCAGCAGCGTAGGGACTAGCACAGATACGCAGTATTTT.